The 3 T cell receptor beta chains reported below all come from one sample, sequenced in a study of T-cell reconstitution after alpha-beta-depleted transplantation in children. A library of TCRbeta sequences, prepared with unique molecular identifiers, was generated. TCRdb redid the calling of the PCR reads with MiXCR, one entry per CDR3 protein. The profile covers more than 450,000 distinct CDR3 sequences, with approximately 20% appearing a single time and 3.3% taken by the ten largest. This sample comprised PBMCs from the stem cell graft donor, obtained from the stem cell graft. The receptor set was obtained from a human donor who donated a stem cell graft to a child with acute lymphoblastic leukemia.

The genes are TRBV12-3 or TRBV12-4 and TRBJ1-1, with D perhaps TRBD1 (5 bases). The CDR3 is made up of 15 amino acids. Trimming took 4 bases from V and 3 from J, leaving 15 bases between them. The CDR3 region is CASSWGGGFDTEAFF. In DNA, the CDR3 is TGTGCCAGCAGTTGGGGGGGGGGGTTCGACACTGAAGCTTTCTTT.

The chain is built from TRBV3-1 and TRBJ1-1; D ambiguous. The CDR3 is 14 residues long. Germline V gene data show CDR1 as LGHDT and CDR2 as YNNKEL (reference sequence). Trimming left V 0 bases short and J 1 base short, with 6 bases between. This CDR3 reads CASSQDWPNTEAFF. CDR3 nucleotide sequence: TGTGCCAGCAGCCAAGATTGGCCGAACACTGAAGCTTTCTTT.

The J gene is TRBJ1-4, the V gene TRBV7-9; D perhaps matches TRBD1 (5 bases). Germline assignment: CDR1 SEHNR and CDR2 FQNEAQ (reference sequence). The V end lost 6 bases, the J end lost 7 bases, and 9 bases lay between the germline ends. This CDR3 region has 12 residues. Here the CDR3 DNA reads TGTGCCAGCAGGGACGACAGTGAAAAACTGTTTTTT. Translating it yields CASRDDSEKLFF.